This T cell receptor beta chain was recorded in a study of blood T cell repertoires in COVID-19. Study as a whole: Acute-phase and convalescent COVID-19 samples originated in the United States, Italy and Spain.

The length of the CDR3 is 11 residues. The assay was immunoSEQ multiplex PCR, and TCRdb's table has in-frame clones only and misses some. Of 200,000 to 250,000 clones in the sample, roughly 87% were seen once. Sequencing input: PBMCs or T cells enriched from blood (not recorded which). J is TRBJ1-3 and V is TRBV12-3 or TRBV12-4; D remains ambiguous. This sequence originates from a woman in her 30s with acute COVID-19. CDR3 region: CALTTGNTIYF. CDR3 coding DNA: TGTGCTTTAACAACTGGAAACACCATATATTTT.